The clone carrying this TCR beta chain was recorded at least ten times. TCRdb redid the calling of the multiplex PCR reads with MiXCR, one entry per CDR3 protein. Here the sample spans about 12,000 distinct CDR3 sequences, 70% being singletons. This sample was taken from a study of breast tumors, draining lymph nodes, adjacent tissues. Germline loops: CDR1 MDHEN, CDR2 SYDVKM. The length of the CDR3 is 14 residues. V shed 6 bases and J shed 4 bases, with 16 bases lying between them. This receptor was taken from a female donor with breast cancer. Some clones in this sample may be carry-over from other donors' samples. V is TRBV28 and J is TRBJ2-7; D possibly matches TRBD1 or TRBD2 (5 bases each). Material: tumor-adjacent breast tissue. CDR3 sequence: CASSGTAEYYEQYF. The CDR3 DNA follows: TGTGCCAGCAGCGGGACGGCAGAATATTACGAGCAGTACTTC. Variable domain in full (rest from reference TRBV28 and TRBJ2-7): DVKVTQSSRYLVKRTGEKVFLECVQDMDHENMFWYRQDPGLGLRLIYFSYDVKMKEKGDIPEGYSVSREKKERFSLILESASTNQTSMYLCASSGTAEYYEQYFGPGTRLTVT.